What follows describes a single TCR beta chain. The CDR3 contains 13 residues. Looked up from germline, CDR1 is SGHRS and CDR2 is YFSETQ. V dropped 1 base and J dropped 3 bases, with 4 bases sitting between them. The record originates from a study of blood T cell repertoires in COVID-19. Here immunoSEQ multiplex PCR was the method, and the copy in TCRdb shows in-frame clones only, minus some. Here the sample spans 60,000 to 75,000 clones, around 85% being singletons. The sequence was collected from a woman of 80 years or more with acute or convalescent COVID-19. The rearrangement joins TRBV5-1 to TRBJ2-2; D ambiguous. Sequenced sample: peripheral blood. CDR3 in amino acids: CASSLSDTGELFF. CDR3 nucleotides: TGCGCCAGCAGCTTGTCAGACACCGGGGAGCTGTTTTTT.